Shown below are 16 T cell receptor beta chains from a single sample sequenced in a study of vaccination and CD4 T cells after COVID-19. For these receptors, no antigen is known. The Oncomine TCR Beta short-read assay was what sequenced the DNA obtained from cultured CD4+ T cells. A single record per CDR3 protein comes from TCRdb applying MiXCR to the PCR reads. Seen here are around 13,000 distinct CDR3 sequences, approximately 54% observed once, and the top ten hold over 15%. Treatment defined: approximately nine-day PBMC culture with coronavirus spike peptide pools or control peptides (ViraFEST assay). The sequencing sample was made of CD4+ T cells from blood, cultured in vitro. All receptors derive from a human donor who had recovered from COVID-19.

V is TRBV6-5 and J is TRBJ1-4; the D is unclear. There are 15 residues in the CDR3. CDR1 is MNHEY and CDR2 is SVGAGI in the germline V gene. Trimming shortened V by 0 bases and J by 7 bases, and 12 bases separated the two germline ends. CDR3 loop: CASSYSNQAVEKLFF. The DNA for the CDR3 is TGTGCCAGCAGTTACTCGAATCAGGCGGTTGAAAAACTGTTTTTT.

The V and J genes are TRBV27 and TRBJ1-2, with D possibly matching TRBD1 (5 bases). From germline, CDR1 is MNHEY and CDR2 SMNVEV (reference sequence). Trimming took 1 base from V and 8 from J, leaving 17 bases between them. The CDR3 sequence is 15 residues long. CDR3 in DNA: TGTGCCAGCAGTTTATGGGGTAGGCAGGGCTACGGCTACACCTTC. It yields the protein CASSLWGRQGYGYTF.

The genes are TRBV19 and TRBJ2-1, with 8 positions matching TRBD1. CDR1 LNHDA and CDR2 SQIVND come from the germline V gene (reference sequence). Trimming at V came to 5 bases and at J to 7 bases, leaving 7 bases not matched to a gene. The CDR3 has 14 amino acids. The CDR3: CASSPRTGRNEQFF. The CDR3 DNA reads TGTGCCAGTAGTCCGAGGACAGGGCGGAATGAGCAGTTCTTC. Full variable domain (remainder filled in from reference TRBV19 and TRBJ2-1): DGGITQSPKYLFRKEGQNVTLSCEQNLNHDAMYWYRQDPGQGLRLIYYSQIVNDFQKGDIAEGYSVSREKKESFPLTVTSAQKNPTAFYLCASSPRTGRNEQFFGPGTRLTVL.

The V call is TRBV6-1, the J call TRBJ1-1; no clear D. Germline-derived CDR1 and CDR2 are MNHNS and SASEGT. V was cut by 4 bases and J by 1 base, with 10 bases left in between. There are 14 residues in the CDR3. This CDR3 reads CASSVSEGNTEAFF. As DNA, the CDR3 is TGTGCCAGCAGTGTATCCGAGGGGAACACTGAAGCTTTCTTT.

The chain links TRBV10-3 to TRBJ2-1; maybe TRBD2 (6 bases). Trimming took off 2 bases at V and 6 bases at J, with 8 bases between the two ends. The V gene's germline CDR1 is ENHRY and CDR2 SYGVKD. This CDR3 contains 13 residues. CDR3 in DNA: TGTGCCATCAGTGAGGGAGGGGTCAATGAGCAGTTCTTC. It codes for CAISEGGVNEQFF.

The chain carries TRBV20-1 and TRBJ1-1, with D possibly matching TRBD1 (5 bases). Looked up from germline, CDR1 is DFQATT and CDR2 is SNEGSKA (reference sequence). V lost 0 bases to trimming and J lost 3 bases, with 11 bases between them. The CDR3 contains 14 residues. As DNA, the CDR3 is TGCAGTGCTAGAGATGGGGGGAGGGACACTGAAGCTTTCTTT. Amino acids: CSARDGGRDTEAFF.

The CDR3 coding sequence is TGTGCCAGCAGCTTTCGGGTAAAAGATTCACCCCTCCACTTT. Its protein product is CASSFRVKDSPLHF. The rearrangement uses TRBV11-2 and TRBJ1-6, with D unresolved. The germline V gene encodes CDR1 SGHAT and CDR2 FQNNGV. Deletions cut 3 bases from V and 8 bases from J, with 11 bases between. CDR3 length equals 14 residues.

The genes are TRBV27 and TRBJ1-4; TRBD1 aligns across 8 bases. The CDR3 extends over 15 amino acids. Germline CDR1 and CDR2: MNHEY and SMNVEV (reference sequence). The trim removed 8 bases at V and 3 bases at J, leaving 8 bases unmatched. CDR3 nucleotides: TGTGCCAGCGGATCTCAGGGGGCGGCTAATGAAAAACTGTTTTTT. Translating it yields CASGSQGAANEKLFF. Filled out from reference TRBV27 and TRBJ1-4, the complete variable domain reads EAQVTQNPRYLITVTGKKLTVTCSQNMNHEYMSWYRQDPGLGLRQIYYSMNVEVTDKGDVPEGYKVSRKEKRNFPLILESPSPNQTSLYFCASGSQGAANEKLFFGSGTQLSVL.

The rearrangement joins TRBV11-3 to TRBJ2-2; D is possibly TRBD1 (6 bases). The germline V gene has CDR1 SGHNT and CDR2 YENEEA. This CDR3 has 15 amino acids. Deletions cut 1 base from V and 2 bases from J, with 8 bases between. The CDR3 is CASSLGGHNTGELFF. The CDR3 DNA reads TGTGCCAGCAGCTTAGGGGGACATAACACCGGGGAGCTGTTTTTT.

V gene TRBV2 combines with J gene TRBJ1-2, with D possibly TRBD1 on 6 matching bases. Trimming shortened V by 1 base and J by 5 bases, and 8 bases separated the two germline ends. Germline V lookup: CDR1 SNHLY, CDR2 FYNNEI. The length of the CDR3 is 13 residues. In DNA, the CDR3 is TGTGCCAGCAGTGAAGAACAGGGTTATGGCTACACCTTC. Amino acid sequence: CASSEEQGYGYTF.

The chain links TRBV30 to TRBJ2-1; no clear D. This CDR3 contains 11 residues. V dropped 0 bases and J dropped 9 bases, with 6 bases sitting between them. The germline CDR1 and CDR2 sequences are GTSNPN and SVGIG (reference sequence). The DNA for the CDR3 is TGTGCCTGGAGTGTACGAGGTGAGCAGTTCTTC. Residues: CAWSVRGEQFF.

Here the CDR3 DNA reads TGTGCCAGCAGCTTCGGGACTAGCGGGTACAATGAGCAGTTCTTC. Protein product: CASSFGTSGYNEQFF. This chain links TRBV7-3 with TRBJ2-1, with TRBD2 matching 12 bases. Looked up from germline, CDR1 is SGHTA and CDR2 is FQGTGA. Losses at the gene ends were 3 bases for V and 4 bases for J; bases not matched to a gene: 1. The CDR3 extends over 15 amino acids.

This rearrangement joins TRBV6-1 to TRBJ2-1, with 8 bases matching TRBD2. There are 14 residues in the CDR3. CDR1 MNHNS and CDR2 SASEGT come from the germline V gene. V dropped 10 bases and J dropped 1; count of bases not matched to a gene: 6. CDR3 residues: CANRPSGSYNEQFF. In DNA form, the CDR3 reads TGTGCCAACCGGCCTAGCGGGTCCTACAATGAGCAGTTCTTC.

This clonotype has only a few counts. The chain has TRBV15 and TRBJ2-3; TRBD2 aligns across 7 bases. V gave up 3 bases and J gave up 1 base; unmatched junction bases: 7. The CDR3 is made up of 16 amino acids. Germline assignment: CDR1 LNHNV and CDR2 YYDKDF (reference sequence). The CDR3: CATSSRSGTGTDTQYF. The CDR3 nucleotides are TGTGCCACCAGCAGTAGGAGCGGGACTGGCACAGATACGCAGTATTTT.

This clonotype was found a few times. The chain uses TRBV20-1 and TRBJ1-2; no clear D. Germline CDR1 reads DFQATT; CDR2 reads SNEGSKA (reference sequence). The V end was cut by 0 bases, the J end by 9 bases, with 17 bases between. This CDR3 has 14 amino acids. Here the CDR3 DNA reads TGCAGTGCTAGAGAACGAGGGTTTAACACGAGCTACACCTTC. This encodes CSARERGFNTSYTF.

This clonotype appeared a few times. DNA of the CDR3: TGTGCCATTAAGGGGGCAGGTAACACTGAAGCTTTCTTT. Its protein product is CAIKGAGNTEAFF. The V and J genes are TRBV6-1 and TRBJ1-1; 7 bases match TRBD1. V gave up 10 bases and J gave up 2 bases; unmatched junction bases: 7. The CDR3 is made up of 13 amino acids. Germline V gives CDR1 MNHNS, CDR2 SASEGT.